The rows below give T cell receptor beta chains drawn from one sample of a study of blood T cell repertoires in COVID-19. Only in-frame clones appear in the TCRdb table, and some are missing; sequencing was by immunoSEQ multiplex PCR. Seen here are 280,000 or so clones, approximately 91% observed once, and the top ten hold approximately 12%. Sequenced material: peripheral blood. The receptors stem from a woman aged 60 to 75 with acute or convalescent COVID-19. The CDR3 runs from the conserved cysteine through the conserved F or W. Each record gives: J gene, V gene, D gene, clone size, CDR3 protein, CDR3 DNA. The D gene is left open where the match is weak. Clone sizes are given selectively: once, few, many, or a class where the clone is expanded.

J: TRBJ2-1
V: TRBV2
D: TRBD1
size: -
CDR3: CASNGQGVNNEQFF
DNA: TGTGCCAGCAATGGACAGGGAGTGAACAATGAGCAGTTCTTC

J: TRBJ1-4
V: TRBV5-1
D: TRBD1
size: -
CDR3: CASSPRQGGGEKLFF
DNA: TGCGCCAGCAGCCCAAGACAGGGTGGGGGTGAAAAACTGTTTTTT

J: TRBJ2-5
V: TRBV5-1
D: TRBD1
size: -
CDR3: CASSVPGQQETQYF
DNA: TGCGCCAGCAGTGTCCCGGGACAGCAAGAGACCCAGTACTTC

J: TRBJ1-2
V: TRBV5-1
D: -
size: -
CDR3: CASSLGQHGYGYTF
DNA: TGCGCCAGCAGCTTGGGACAACACGGCTATGGCTACACCTTC

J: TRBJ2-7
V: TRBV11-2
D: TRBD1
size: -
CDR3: CASSPTGTGSEQYF
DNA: TGTGCCAGCAGCCCAACAGGGACAGGGTCCGAGCAGTACTTC

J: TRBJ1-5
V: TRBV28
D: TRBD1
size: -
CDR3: CASSLRGTGVQPQHF
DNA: TGTGCCAGCAGTTTACGGGGGACAGGGGTTCAGCCCCAGCATTTT

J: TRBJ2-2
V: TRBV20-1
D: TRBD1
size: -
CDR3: CSAGQGGELFF
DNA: TGCAGTGCTGGACAGGGCGGGGAGCTGTTTTTT

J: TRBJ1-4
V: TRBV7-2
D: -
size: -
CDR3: CASSRDILEKLFF
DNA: TGTGCCAGCAGCCGGGATATCCTTGAAAAACTGTTTTTT

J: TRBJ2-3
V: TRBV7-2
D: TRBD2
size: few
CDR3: CASSPRGRLAENTDTQYF
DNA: TGTGCCAGCAGCCCTAGAGGGCGACTAGCGGAGAACACAGATACGCAGTATTTT

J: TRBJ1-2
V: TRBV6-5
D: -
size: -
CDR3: CASSILVGGYTF
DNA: TGTGCCAGCAGTATTCTTGTTGGCGGCTACACCTTC

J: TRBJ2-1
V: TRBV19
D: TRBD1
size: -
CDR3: CASSKTPGGRFNEQFF
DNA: TGTGCCAGTAGTAAAACCCCAGGGGGCCGGTTCAATGAGCAGTTCTTC

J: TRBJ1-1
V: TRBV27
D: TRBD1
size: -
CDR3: CASSPRTGTHTEAFF
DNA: TGTGCCAGCAGTCCCCGGACAGGGACTCACACTGAAGCTTTCTTT

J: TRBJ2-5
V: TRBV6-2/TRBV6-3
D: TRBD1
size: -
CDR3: CASSPVGTGETQYF
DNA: TGTGCCAGCAGCCCTGTCGGGACAGGGGAGACCCAGTACTTC

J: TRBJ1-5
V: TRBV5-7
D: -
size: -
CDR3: CASSLLNGGDNQPQHF
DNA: TGTGCCAGCAGCTTACTTAATGGGGGGGACAATCAGCCCCAGCATTTT

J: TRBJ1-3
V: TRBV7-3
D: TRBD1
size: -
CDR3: CASSLDRTTGNTIYF
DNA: TGTGCCAGCAGCCTGGACAGGACTACGGGAAACACCATATATTTT

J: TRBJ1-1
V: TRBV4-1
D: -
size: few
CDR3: CASSQDTGTEAFF
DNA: TGCGCCAGCAGCCAAGATACAGGCACTGAAGCTTTCTTT

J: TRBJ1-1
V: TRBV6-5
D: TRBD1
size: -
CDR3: CASSRDRGVFF
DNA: TGTGCCAGCAGCCGGGACAGGGGAGTTTTCTTT

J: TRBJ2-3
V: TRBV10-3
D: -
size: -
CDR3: CAISGQVGTDTQYF
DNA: TGTGCCATCAGTGGACAGGTGGGCACAGATACGCAGTATTTT

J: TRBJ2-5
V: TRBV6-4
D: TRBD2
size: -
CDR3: CASSDVPSAGVETQYF
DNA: TGTGCCAGCAGTGATGTCCCCTCAGCGGGAGTTGAGACCCAGTACTTC

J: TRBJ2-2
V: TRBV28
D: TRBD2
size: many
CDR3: CASSSTWTSPEAGELFF
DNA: TGTGCCAGCAGTTCGACCTGGACTAGCCCCGAGGCCGGGGAGCTGTTTTTT

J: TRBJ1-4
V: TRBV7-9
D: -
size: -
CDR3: CASRGGDRVEKLFF
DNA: TGTGCCAGCAGAGGAGGGGACCGGGTTGAAAAACTGTTTTTT

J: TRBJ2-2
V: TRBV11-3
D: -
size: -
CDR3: CASSGGGQGRGELFF
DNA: TGTGCCAGCAGCGGCGGTGGGCAGGGTAGGGGGGAGCTGTTTTTT

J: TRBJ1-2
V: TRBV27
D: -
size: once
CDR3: CASSFEGPGDYGYTF
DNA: TGTGCCAGCAGTTTTGAGGGCCCGGGTGACTATGGCTACACCTTC

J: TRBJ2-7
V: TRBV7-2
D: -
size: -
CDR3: CASSSRKGSYEQYF
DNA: TGTGCCAGCAGCTCGCGAAAGGGGTCCTACGAGCAGTACTTC

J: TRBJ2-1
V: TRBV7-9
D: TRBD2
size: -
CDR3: CASSPPSGGANEQFF
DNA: TGTGCCAGCAGCCCACCTAGCGGGGGGGCAAATGAGCAGTTCTTC

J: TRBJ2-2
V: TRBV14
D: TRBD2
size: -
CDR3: CASSQRRGLANTGELFF
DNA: TGTGCCAGCAGCCAGAGGAGGGGACTAGCTAACACCGGGGAGCTGTTTTTT